This is a list of T cell receptor beta chains from one sample in a study of cytomegalovirus exposure and HLA in healthy donors. Clones were sequenced by immunoSEQ multiplex PCR, and TCRdb holds only the in-frame ones, with some missing. The sample includes around 300,000 clones, roughly 90% of them seen just once. Sequences were obtained from PBMCs. Every receptor here comes from a woman in her 30s in good health and CMV-seropositive. The CDR3 runs from the conserved cysteine through the conserved F or W. Each record gives: J gene, clone size, V gene, D gene, CDR3 protein, CDR3 DNA. D genes are given only for firm matches. The size of a clone is reported for some rows only, either as once, few or many, or as a class for expanded clones.

TRBJ2-7 NA TRBV11-3 NA CASSLDGSYEQYF TGTGCCAGCAGCTTAGACGGAAGCTACGAGCAGTACTTC
TRBJ2-2 NA TRBV28 TRBD1 CASSPDRVTGELFF TGTGCCAGCAGTCCTGACAGGGTCACCGGGGAGCTGTTTTTT
TRBJ2-7 NA TRBV30 NA CAWSLGNYEQYF TGTGCCTGGAGTTTAGGGAACTACGAGCAGTACTTC
TRBJ2-2 NA TRBV12-2 NA CASRLDLSRLIGGELFF TGTGCAAGTCGCTTAGATTTGAGTCGATTGATCGGCGGGGAGCTGTTTTTT
TRBJ2-7 NA TRBV7-6 TRBD1 CASSPSRDRVREQYF TGTGCCAGCAGCCCCAGCCGGGACAGGGTGCGAGAGCAGTACTTC
TRBJ1-2 NA TRBV5-6 NA CASSFLGTGINGGYTF TGTGCCAGCAGCTTTTTAGGGACTGGGATTAATGGCGGCTACACCTTC
TRBJ1-2 NA TRBV2 TRBD1 CASSRDRGVNYGYTF TGTGCCAGCAGCAGGGACAGGGGGGTAAACTATGGCTACACCTTC
TRBJ2-7 NA TRBV6-5 NA CASSYPGPTYEQYF TGTGCCAGCAGTTACCCTGGACCCACCTACGAGCAGTACTTC
TRBJ1-1 NA TRBV30 NA CAWSVKSGQDMAFF TGTGCCTGGAGTGTCAAGTCAGGGCAGGACATGGCTTTCTTT
TRBJ1-3 NA TRBV5-1 TRBD1 CASSLGLGQGTSGNTIYF TGCGCCAGCAGCTTGGGTCTGGGACAGGGTACCTCTGGAAACACCATATATTTT
TRBJ1-1 NA TRBV6-5 NA CASSYLFGGAEAFF TGTGCCAGCAGTTACTTGTTCGGAGGGGCTGAAGCTTTCTTT
TRBJ2-1 NA TRBV7-8 NA CASSLTGPHNEQFF TGTGCCAGCAGCTTAACCGGACCTCACAATGAGCAGTTCTTC
TRBJ2-7 NA TRBV6-5 TRBD2 CASSFRLAGVGYEQYF TGTGCCAGCAGTTTCCGACTAGCGGGAGTGGGCTACGAGCAGTACTTC
TRBJ1-6 NA TRBV27 NA CASSSHLRVANSPLHF TGTGCCAGCAGTTCCCACCTCAGGGTAGCTAATTCACCCCTCCACTTT
TRBJ2-7 NA TRBV10-3 TRBD1 CAISGQGEKTSYEQYF TGTGCCATCAGTGGACAGGGGGAAAAAACCTCCTACGAGCAGTACTTC
TRBJ1-1 NA TRBV19 NA CASSIGHSGNTEAFF TGTGCCAGTAGTATTGGGCATTCAGGGAACACTGAAGCTTTCTTT
TRBJ2-7 NA TRBV19 NA CASSPAENEQYF TGTGCCAGTAGTCCGGCGGAGAACGAGCAGTACTTC
TRBJ1-2 NA TRBV6-1 NA CASRVAGGNANGYTF TGTGCCAGCAGAGTAGCTGGGGGGAACGCAAATGGCTACACCTTC
TRBJ2-1 NA TRBV5-1 TRBD2 CASSRPNDGGNKQFF TGCGCCAGCAGCCGTCCCAACGACGGGGGGAATAAGCAGTTCTTC
TRBJ2-7 NA TRBV7-2 TRBD2 CASSFSGGSLTYEQYF TGTGCCAGCAGCTTCTCAGGCGGGAGCCTCACCTACGAGCAGTACTTC
TRBJ1-1 NA TRBV4-3 NA CASSQDWGPGTEAFF TGCGCCAGCAGCCAAGATTGGGGTCCTGGCACTGAAGCTTTCTTT
TRBJ2-3 NA TRBV30 NA CAWSVGGLDTQYF TGTGCCTGGAGTGTGGGGGGCCTTGATACGCAGTATTTT
TRBJ1-4 NA TRBV13 NA CASSPAGTGNEKLFF TGTGCCAGCAGCCCGGCCGGGACCGGCAATGAAAAACTGTTTTTT
TRBJ2-7 few TRBV20-1 NA CSASVGSEQYF TGCAGTGCTAGCGTCGGGTCCGAGCAGTACTTC
TRBJ1-1 NA TRBV11-1 NA CASSSSPTYEAFF TGTGCCAGCAGCTCGTCCCCGACATATGAAGCTTTCTTT
TRBJ2-7 NA TRBV4-3 TRBD1 CASSIRTGDYEQYF TGCGCCAGCAGCATACGGACAGGAGACTACGAGCAGTACTTC
TRBJ1-2 NA TRBV2 NA CASSEDYSNYGYTF TGTGCCAGCAGTGAGGATTATTCAAACTATGGCTACACCTTC
TRBJ2-1 NA TRBV6-5 TRBD2 CASSYGASGSNEQFF TGTGCCAGCAGTTACGGGGCTAGCGGGAGCAATGAGCAGTTCTTC
TRBJ1-5 NA TRBV7-8 NA CASSLARVGNQPQHF TGTGCCAGCAGCTTAGCCCGGGTCGGAAATCAGCCCCAGCATTTT
TRBJ2-1 NA TRBV7-9 TRBD2 CASSPLLAGVDNEQFF TGTGCCAGCAGCCCTCTACTAGCGGGAGTGGACAATGAGCAGTTCTTC
TRBJ2-1 NA TRBV21-1 NA CASSDRTAHPLWGFYNEQFF TGTGCCAGCAGCGACCGAACGGCCCATCCCTTGTGGGGGTTCTACAATGAGCAGTTCTTC
TRBJ1-1 once TRBV29-1 TRBD1 CSVETWTGRPYTEAFF TGCAGCGTTGAAACCTGGACAGGACGACCTTACACTGAAGCTTTCTTT
TRBJ2-7 NA TRBV19 NA CASSITQGVSYEQYF TGTGCCAGTAGTATAACGCAGGGTGTATCCTACGAGCAGTACTTC
TRBJ2-6 NA TRBV7-6 TRBD2 CASSLAFSGSSGANVLTF TGTGCCAGCAGCTTAGCATTTAGCGGGTCCTCTGGGGCCAACGTCCTGACTTTC
TRBJ2-3 NA TRBV30 NA CAWGKTGDTQYF TGTGCCTGGGGGAAGACTGGGGATACGCAGTATTTT
TRBJ2-5 NA TRBV5-1 TRBD2 CASTHTGRGLGTQETQYF TGCGCCAGCACCCACACCGGGCGGGGGTTGGGCACCCAAGAGACCCAGTACTTC
TRBJ2-1 once TRBV5-1 NA CASSAPQGSSYNEQFF TGCGCCAGCAGCGCCCCCCAGGGGAGCTCCTACAATGAGCAGTTCTTC
TRBJ2-2 NA TRBV5-1 NA CASSLTATGELFF TGCGCCAGCAGCTTAACTGCCACCGGGGAGCTGTTTTTT
TRBJ1-5 NA TRBV7-9 TRBD1 CASSLTGVAGQPQHF TGTGCCAGCAGCTTAACAGGGGTTGCGGGGCAGCCCCAGCATTTT
TRBJ2-6 NA TRBV6-1 TRBD1 CASSDDRGPSGANVLTF TGTGCCAGCAGTGACGACAGGGGGCCCTCTGGGGCCAACGTCCTGACTTTC
TRBJ1-5 NA TRBV7-9 NA CASSFGGYSNQPQHF TGTGCCAGCAGCTTTGGGGGATATAGCAATCAGCCCCAGCATTTT
TRBJ2-7 NA TRBV6-6 NA CASSRTESSYEQYF TGTGCCAGCAGTCGGACAGAGAGCTCCTACGAGCAGTACTTC
TRBJ2-7 NA TRBV4-3 NA CASSLSQSEGEQYF TGCGCCAGCAGCCTGTCACAAAGCGAGGGGGAGCAGTACTTC
TRBJ2-1 once TRBV6-1 NA CASSEYGGSNYEQFF TGTGCCAGCAGTGAATATGGAGGGAGCAATTACGAGCAGTTCTTC
TRBJ2-3 once TRBV7-6 TRBD2 CASRPLAGADTDTQYF TGTGCCAGCAGACCTTTAGCGGGGGCGGACACAGATACGCAGTATTTT
TRBJ2-7 NA TRBV15 NA CATSRPGTPYEQYF TGTGCCACCAGCAGACCAGGGACACCGTACGAGCAGTACTTC
TRBJ2-2 NA TRBV28 NA CASKLGGRLTGELFF TGTGCCAGCAAATTGGGGGGGCGACTCACCGGGGAGCTGTTTTTT
TRBJ2-7 NA TRBV5-4 TRBD1 CASSLGTGQYEQYF TGTGCCAGCAGCTTGGGGACAGGGCAGTACGAGCAGTACTTC
TRBJ2-7 NA TRBV5-4 NA CASKFNRGGEQYF TGTGCCAGCAAATTCAACAGGGGGGGCGAGCAGTACTTC